The 26 T cell receptor beta chains given below trace back to one sample, sequenced in a study of cytomegalovirus exposure and HLA in healthy donors. PCR involved 60 Vbeta and 13 Jbeta primers. The repertoire was sequenced with immunoSEQ multiplex PCR; TCRdb's copy has only in-frame clones and lacks some. The repertoire includes over 100,000 clones, more than 75% of them detected once, and about 5% sits in the top ten. The specimen was PBMCs. Receptors originate from a young woman in good health and CMV-seropositive.

The chain links TRBV30 to TRBJ2-1, with 12 bases that match TRBD2. This CDR3 has 17 amino acids. Germline V CDR1 and CDR2: GTSNPN, SVGIG (reference sequence). V lost 5 bases and J lost 2; bases outside the gene matches: 10. As DNA, the CDR3 is TGTGCCTGGTCCTTAATCCGGACTAGCGGGACCTACAATGAGCAGTTCTTC. It translates to CAWSLIRTSGTYNEQFF.

DNA for the CDR3: TGTGCCAGCAGTTACCTCCAGGGGGGAGGCTACACCTTC. Residues: CASSYLQGGGYTF. The V and J genes are TRBV6-5 and TRBJ1-2; TRBD1 matches 7 bases. The V gene's germline CDR1 is MNHEY and CDR2 SVGAGI. Germline trimming cut 2 bases from V and 8 bases from J; bases unmatched to any gene: 5. The CDR3 consists of 13 residues.

This sequence joins TRBV5-8 and TRBJ1-5; D gene ambiguous. Per the germline V gene, CDR1 is SGHTS and CDR2 is YDEGEE. V was shortened by 2 bases and J by 4 bases, with 7 bases between the two germline ends. The CDR3 runs to 13 residues. The CDR3 bases are TGTGCCAGCAGCTTATACTTGAATCAGCCCCAGCATTTT. Amino acid sequence: CASSLYLNQPQHF.

The rearrangement links TRBV29-1 to TRBJ2-5; weak D call: TRBD2 (5 bases). The CDR3 length is 11 residues. Trimming removed 7 bases at V and 2 bases at J, with 8 bases between. Germline assignment: CDR1 SQVTM and CDR2 ANQGSEA. The CDR3 reads CSAGEQETQYF. The DNA for the CDR3 is TGCAGCGCCGGGGAACAAGAGACCCAGTACTTC.

The chain has TRBV10-1 and TRBJ2-2, with D possibly being TRBD1 (5 bases). Germline loops: CDR1 WNHNN, CDR2 SYGVQD (reference sequence). The CDR3 is 14 residues long. Deletions cut 4 bases from V and 4 bases from J, with 10 bases between. In DNA, the CDR3 is TGCGCCAGCAGTGGGACATATTCCACCGGGGAGCTGTTTTTT. Encoded protein: CASSGTYSTGELFF.

V is TRBV6-1 and J is TRBJ2-7; TRBD2 matches 10 bases. Germline V gene sequence: CDR1 MNHNS, CDR2 SASEGT. There are 15 residues in the CDR3. V was clipped by 1 base and J by 3 bases; unmatched bases: 3. CDR3 protein: CASSEGTSGFYEQYF. The CDR3 DNA is TGTGCCAGCAGTGAAGGGACTAGCGGCTTCTACGAGCAGTACTTC.

Here the CDR3 reads CASSQGRRIDQPQHF. In DNA, the CDR3 is TGCGCCAGCAGCCAAGGAAGGAGGATCGATCAGCCCCAGCATTTT. The chain couples TRBV4-1 to TRBJ1-5; D not resolved. This CDR3 spans 15 amino acids. Trimming left V 1 base short and J 5 bases short, with 12 bases between. Germline CDR1 and CDR2: MGHRA and YSYEKL.

This rearrangement joins TRBV4-1 to TRBJ2-7; TRBD2 might be the D (5 bases). V was pared by 0 bases and J by 1 base, with 16 bases between. The CDR3 runs 17 residues. CDR1 is MGHRA, CDR2 YSYEKL, per germline. CDR3 loop: CASSQDPLERWSYEQYF. The CDR3 nucleotides read TGCGCCAGCAGCCAAGATCCCCTAGAGCGGTGGTCCTACGAGCAGTACTTC.

The chain carries TRBV13 and TRBJ1-2; tentative D call: TRBD1 (5 bases). The CDR3 covers 15 residues. Trimming cost V 2 bases and J 4 bases, with 14 bases left between them. From germline, CDR1 is PRHDT and CDR2 FYEKMQ (reference sequence). The CDR3 here is CASSLKGWGVYGYTF. CDR3 sequence (DNA): TGTGCCAGCAGCTTAAAGGGCTGGGGGGTCTATGGCTACACCTTC.

This clone was recorded a few times. Other DNA variants within this sample encode the same CDR3. This chain links TRBV27 with TRBJ1-1, with D hard to call. Germline loops: CDR1 MNHEY, CDR2 SMNVEV (reference sequence). The CDR3 has 13 amino acids. V gave up 2 bases and J gave up 6 bases, with 10 bases separating them. This chain's CDR3 is CASSLKGRAEAFF. CDR3 DNA: TGTGCCAGCAGTTTAAAAGGGAGGGCTGAAGCTTTCTTT.

This chain joins TRBV30 and TRBJ1-1; D might be TRBD1 (6 bases). The germline V gene has CDR1 GTSNPN and CDR2 SVGIG (reference sequence). Trimming pared 0 bases from V and 4 bases from J, leaving 9 bases between. The CDR3 contains 13 residues. The CDR3 loop reads CAWSVAGVTEAFF. The CDR3 nucleotides are TGTGCCTGGAGTGTTGCAGGGGTCACTGAAGCTTTCTTT. Supplemented by reference TRBV30 and TRBJ1-1, the full variable domain reads SQTIHQWPATLVQPVGSPLSLECTVEGTSNPNLYWYRQAAGRGLQLLFYSVGIGQISSEVPQNLSASRPQDRQFILSSKKLLLSDSGFYLCAWSVAGVTEAFFGQGTRLTVV.

The chain has TRBV6-5 and TRBJ2-1; 7 positions agree with TRBD2. Germline V gives CDR1 MNHEY, CDR2 SVGAGI. Trimming at V came to 5 bases and at J to 5 bases, leaving 9 bases not matched to a gene. The CDR3 is 15 amino acids. CDR3 amino acids: CASSHGGTTNNEQFF. The CDR3 coding sequence is TGTGCCAGCAGTCACGGCGGGACTACGAACAATGAGCAGTTCTTC.

The rearrangement joins TRBV5-1 to TRBJ2-7; 8 bases map to TRBD2. V lost 6 bases and J lost 2; bases outside the gene matches: 7. Germline V CDR1 and CDR2: SGHRS, YFSETQ. This CDR3 is built from 14 residues. The CDR3, as DNA: TGCGCCAGCAAAGCGGGAGCATCTACCTACGAGCAGTACTTC. It encodes CASKAGASTYEQYF.

This clone was seen more than once but under ten times. The chain employs TRBV27 and TRBJ1-5; 7 bases map to TRBD1. The V segment lost 6 bases and the J segment 6 bases; nucleotides outside the gene matches: 5. The CDR3 covers 13 residues. Germline-derived CDR1 and CDR2 are MNHEY and SMNVEV (reference sequence). The CDR3 protein is CASSPTGSQPQHF. As DNA, the CDR3 is TGTGCCAGCAGCCCGACAGGGAGTCAGCCCCAGCATTTT.

The V gene is TRBV11-3, the J gene TRBJ2-3; TRBD1 might be the D (5 bases). The CDR3 is 14 amino acids. Trimming left V 1 base short and J 2 bases short, with 7 bases between. Germline-derived CDR1 and CDR2 are SGHNT and YENEEA. In DNA form, the CDR3 reads TGTGCCAGCAGCTTAGTACAGGTCACAGATACGCAGTATTTT. As protein: CASSLVQVTDTQYF.

This rearrangement joins TRBV7-9 to TRBJ1-2; D perhaps matches TRBD1 (5 bases). Germline assignment: CDR1 SEHNR and CDR2 FQNEAQ (reference sequence). Trimming took 6 bases from V and 5 from J, leaving 16 bases between them. The CDR3 spans 14 residues. CDR3 protein: CASRSGRGGYGYTF. CDR3 coding DNA: TGTGCCAGCAGGTCCGGGAGGGGAGGGTATGGCTACACCTTC. Full variable domain (rest looked up from reference TRBV7-9 and TRBJ1-2): DTGVSQNPRHKITKRGQNVTFRCDPISEHNRLYWYRQTLGQGPEFLTYFQNEAQLEKSRLLSDRFSAERPKGSFSTLEIQRTEQGDSAMYLCASRSGRGGYGYTFGSGTRLTVV.

This chain connects TRBV27 to TRBJ2-7, with 9 bases that match TRBD2. From germline, CDR1 is MNHEY and CDR2 SMNVEV (reference sequence). The V segment lost 6 bases and the J segment 4 bases; nucleotides outside the gene matches: 13. The CDR3 has 16 amino acids. The CDR3 DNA reads as TGTGCCAGCAGCCCCCAGGCTTTAGCGGGAGTGTACGAGCAGTACTTC. Its protein product is CASSPQALAGVYEQYF.

The count of this clone is one. The chain carries TRBV7-6 and TRBJ2-7; D is possibly TRBD1 (6 bases). CDR1 is SGHVS, CDR2 FNYEAQ, per germline. V lost 6 bases to trimming and J lost 4 bases, with 13 bases between them. The CDR3 consists of 13 residues. The CDR3 spells CASSPRGSYEQYF. The CDR3 DNA reads TGTGCCAGCAGTCCCAGGGGTTCTTACGAGCAGTACTTC.

The V and J genes are TRBV9 and TRBJ1-3; TRBD1 is a possible D gene (6 bases). Germline V gives CDR1 SGDLS, CDR2 YYNGEE. Trimming pared 4 bases from V and 0 bases from J, leaving 11 bases between. This CDR3 contains 15 residues. CDR3 sequence (DNA): TGTGCCAGCAGCTCCCGGGGGGCCTCTGGAAACACCATATATTTT. It yields the protein CASSSRGASGNTIYF.

The rearrangement joins TRBV7-9 to TRBJ2-7; D gene unclear. V shed 4 bases and J shed 2 bases, with 15 bases lying between them. Germline V gene data show CDR1 as SEHNR and CDR2 as FQNEAQ (reference sequence). CDR3 length: 15 amino acids. DNA of the CDR3: TGTGCCAGCAGCTCCCCCGGAGAAGGAACCTACGAGCAGTACTTC. Translation: CASSSPGEGTYEQYF.

This chain links TRBV7-9 with TRBJ2-1, with 13 bases fitting TRBD2. The CDR3 is 17 amino acids. Germline V gene data show CDR1 as SEHNR and CDR2 as FQNEAQ (reference sequence). With V trimmed by 4 bases and J by 10 bases, 13 bases remained unmatched. Here the CDR3 reads CASSSKDTSGRAWEQFF. In DNA, the CDR3 is TGTGCCAGCAGCTCAAAAGACACTAGCGGGAGGGCCTGGGAGCAGTTCTTC.

This sequence joins TRBV30 and TRBJ1-1; no definite D call. Germline-derived CDR1 and CDR2 are GTSNPN and SVGIG (reference sequence). The CDR3 is 12 amino acids. V was trimmed by 3 bases and J by 1 base, leaving 6 bases between them. The chain's CDR3 is CAWRGRNTEAFF. As DNA, the CDR3 is TGTGCCTGGAGGGGCAGGAACACTGAAGCTTTCTTT.

V usage is TRBV10-2 and J usage is TRBJ2-1, with D possibly TRBD2 on 5 matching bases. The CDR3 spans 12 residues. CDR1 is WSHSY and CDR2 is SAAADI in the germline V gene. With 6 bases removed from V and 7 bases from J, the gap between germline ends came to 10 bases. This CDR3 reads CASSDYPNEQFF. CDR3 DNA: TGCGCCAGCAGCGACTATCCAAATGAGCAGTTCTTC.

The chain is built from TRBV7-2 and TRBJ1-4; 9 bases line up with TRBD1. CDR3 size: 14 residues. The trim removed 7 bases at V and 7 bases at J, leaving 7 bases unmatched. Germline V lookup: CDR1 SGHTA, CDR2 FQGNSA. The CDR3, as DNA: TGTGCCAGCAACCCCACAGGGGGCGCTGAAAAACTGTTTTTT. Protein sequence: CASNPTGGAEKLFF. The complete variable domain, with remaining parts taken from reference TRBV7-2 and TRBJ1-4, reads GAGVSQSPSNKVTEKGKDVELRCDPISGHTALYWYRQSLGQGLEFLIYFQGNSAPDKSGLPSDRFSAERTGGSVSTLTIQRTQQEDSAVYLCASNPTGGAEKLFFGSGTQLSVL.

This sequence joins TRBV30 and TRBJ2-7, with 9 bases that match TRBD2. The CDR3 spans 14 residues. From germline, CDR1 is GTSNPN and CDR2 SVGIG (reference sequence). The V segment lost 0 bases and the J segment 5 bases; nucleotides outside the gene matches: 5. The CDR3 nucleotides read TGTGCCTGGAGTGTAAAGCGGGAGGTGAACGAGCAGTACTTC. Translating it yields CAWSVKREVNEQYF.

The chain couples TRBV5-1 to TRBJ2-5, with D possibly matching TRBD2 (6 bases). Germline loops: CDR1 SGHRS, CDR2 YFSETQ. CDR3 length: 14 residues. V was shortened by 4 bases and J by 6 bases, with 16 bases between the two germline ends. The CDR3 reads CASSPVLEGQTQYF. For the CDR3, the DNA is TGCGCCAGCAGCCCGGTTTTGGAGGGGCAGACCCAGTACTTC.